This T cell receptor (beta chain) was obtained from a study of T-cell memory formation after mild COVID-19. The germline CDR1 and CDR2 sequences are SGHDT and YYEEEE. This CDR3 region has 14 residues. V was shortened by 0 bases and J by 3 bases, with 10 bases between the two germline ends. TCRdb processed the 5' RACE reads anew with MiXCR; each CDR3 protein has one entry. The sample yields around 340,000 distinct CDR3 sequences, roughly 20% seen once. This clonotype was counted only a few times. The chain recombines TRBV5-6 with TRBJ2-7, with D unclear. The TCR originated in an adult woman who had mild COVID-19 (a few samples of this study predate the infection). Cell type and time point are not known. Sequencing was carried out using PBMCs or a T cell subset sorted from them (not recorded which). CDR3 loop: CASSLAPQNYEQYF. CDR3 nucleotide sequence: TGTGCCAGCAGCTTGGCCCCCCAAAACTACGAGCAGTACTTC.